This T cell receptor beta chain is drawn from a study of OX40 agonist ivuxolimab in advanced cancers. Background on the whole study: Ivuxolimab was an agonistic, fully human IgG2 monoclonal antibody directed against OX40 (CD134), a costimulatory receptor. Prior anti-PD-1, anti-PD-L1 or anti-CTLA-4 therapy was permitted, and checkpoint inhibitors had been received by about 44% of dose-escalation patients. Three dose-escalation patients achieved partial responses, one with hepatocellular carcinoma and two with cutaneous melanoma. Intravenous ivuxolimab was administered to patients every 2 weeks at six dose levels: 0.01, 0.1, 0.3, 1.5, 3 and 10 mg/kg. Of the roughly 54 patients in dose escalation, approximately 20 had hepatocellular carcinoma, some 15 had melanoma, 9 had renal cell carcinoma and 9 had head and neck cancer. Peripheral TCRbeta sequencing aimed to test whether ivuxolimab altered TCR sequence diversity and caused clonal T-cell expansion. A male proportion of almost 85% and a mean age of around 60 years, ranging from roughly 20 to 80, were recorded for the dose-escalation cohort. The paper covers the monotherapy dose-escalation part of the phase I ivuxolimab trial, which included N ≈ 57 patients. Findings and caveats that apply to the study as a whole: In the 0.1-3.0 mg/kg groups, partial responders had among the lowest normalized peripheral clonal expansion, particularly in CD8+ T cells. On average, CD8+ T cells showed more expanded clones than CD4+ T cells after ivuxolimab. Low levels of normalized T-cell clonal expansion were also seen in some nonresponding patients. At doses of 0.1 to 3.0 mg/kg, clonal expansion of both CD4+ and CD8+ blood T cells was observed from baseline to week 6. The antigen specificity of the peripheral T cells that underwent clonal expansion was not determined.

V trim: 4 bases; J trim: 4 bases; unmatched bases: 4. Including the terminal cysteine and phenylalanine, the CDR3 comprises 14 residues. Only CDR3 DNA remains: 42 bases, in frame from the first base. CDR1 is given as MDHEN and CDR2 as SYDVKM, both from the germline V gene. Genomic DNA was extracted from sorted cells for sequencing of the TCRbeta CDR3 region. TCRbeta CDR3 regions were sequenced using the immunoSEQ Assay. Held by TCRdb, this immuneACCESS table contains in-frame sequences only and omits some clones. Under half of the omission traces to an unresolved V gene where checked; the cause of the rest is unknown. The sample includes about 82,000 clones, with 90% observed a single time. Clones ranked in the top ten supply roughly 0.38% of the sample. With regard to this clone: The antigen this receptor binds is unknown. The record has no base qualities; no much larger clone is one base away.

Patients with autoimmune disease history or receiving systemic immunosuppression were excluded from the trial. Peripheral blood for TCR sequencing was collected from all dose cohorts at baseline, on cycle 4 day 1, and on cycle 7 day 1. Samples came from an open-label, multicenter, first-in-human phase I dose-escalation trial of ivuxolimab. Adults with locally advanced or metastatic head and neck squamous cell, hepatocellular, melanoma or renal cell carcinoma were enrolled in the trial. Before TCR sequencing, CD4+ T cells and CD8+ T cells from peripheral blood were sorted into separate populations. The sample here was CD4+ or CD8+ T cells sorted from blood, taken in a trial of the OX40 agonist ivuxolimab. This TCR derives from an adult with an advanced solid tumor such as melanoma, head and neck, liver or kidney cancer. The rearranged segments are TRBV28 and TRBJ2-1, and TRBD1 matches 7 of the central bases. The DNA is TGTGCCAGCAGTTCACCGGGACAGTACAATGAGCAGTTCTTC. It encodes CASSSPGQYNEQFF. When the CDR3 is completed using the reference TRBV28 and TRBJ2-1 genes on either side, the full variable domain is DVKVTQSSRYLVKRTGEKVFLECVQDMDHENMFWYRQDPGLGLRLIYFSYDVKMKEKGDIPEGYSVSREKKERFSLILESASTNQTSMYLCASSSPGQYNEQFFGPGTRLTVL.